These 31 T cell receptor beta chains were all obtained from the same sample, sequenced in a study of T-cell memory formation after mild COVID-19. TCRdb reanalysed the 5' RACE reads using MiXCR and keeps one entry per CDR3 protein. The sample includes around 250,000 distinct CDR3 sequences, 16% of them seen just once. Sequencing was performed on PBMCs or a T cell subset sorted from them (not recorded which). The receptors originated from a man younger than 35 who had mild COVID-19 (a few samples of this study predate the infection). Cell type and time point are not known.

The J gene is TRBJ1-2, the V gene TRBV12-3 or TRBV12-4; possible D gene TRBD1, 5 bases. This CDR3 is 13 amino acids long. Between the trimmed V and J ends, which lost 3 bases and 7 bases, there was a span of 12 bases. This chain's CDR3 is CASSLQVGGGYTF. CDR3 nucleotides: TGTGCCAGCAGTTTGCAGGTTGGGGGTGGCTACACCTTC.

This clonotype has a handful of counts. The chain couples TRBV5-6 to TRBJ2-5; D gene ambiguous. The CDR3 spans 12 residues. The germline gives CDR1 SGHDT, CDR2 YYEEEE. The V and J ends lost 4 bases and 7 bases respectively, with 11 bases between them. CDR3 bases: TGTGCCAGCAGCCCAACGGCCGGGACCCAGTACTTC. Amino acids: CASSPTAGTQYF.

This rearrangement joins TRBV7-2 to TRBJ2-7; possibly TRBD1 or TRBD2 for D (5 bases each). The V gene's germline CDR1 is SGHTA and CDR2 FQGNSA. Between the trimmed V and J ends, which lost 4 bases and 5 bases, there was a span of 12 bases. The CDR3 is 13 residues long. The CDR3 sequence is CASSYLRGNEQYV. CDR3 coding DNA: TGTGCCAGCAGCTACCTGAGGGGCAACGAGCAGTACGTC.

The V call is TRBV7-2, the J call TRBJ2-1; D may be TRBD1 (5 bases). V was clipped by 1 base and J by 8 bases, with 9 bases between them. This CDR3 has 13 residues. CDR1 and CDR2 (germline): SGHTA, FQGNSA. CDR3 loop: CASSLGWGDEQFF. CDR3 nucleotides: TGTGCCAGCAGCTTAGGGTGGGGCGATGAGCAGTTCTTC.

The chain uses TRBV7-2 and TRBJ2-2; no clear D gene. The germline gives CDR1 SGHTA, CDR2 FQGNSA. The CDR3 length is 15 residues. The V end lost 5 bases, the J end lost 1 base, and 11 bases lay between the germline ends. CDR3 protein: CASSPLMWNTGELFF. The CDR3, as DNA: TGTGCCAGCAGCCCCTTAATGTGGAACACCGGGGAGCTGTTTTTT.

This clonotype has more than one count but fewer than ten. The chain is built from TRBV4-3 and TRBJ2-2, with D possibly matching TRBD2 (6 bases). The germline CDR1 and CDR2 sequences are LGHNA and YSLEER. Deletions cut 0 bases from V and 7 bases from J, with 9 bases between. The CDR3 has 14 amino acids. DNA of the CDR3: TGCGCCAGCAGCCAAGATAGGAGGGGCGGGGAGCTGTTTTTT. It yields the protein CASSQDRRGGELFF.

This chain links TRBV9 with TRBJ2-3; a possible D gene is TRBD2 (5 bases). The ends were cut back, 7 bases at V and 4 bases at J, with 22 bases in the middle. Germline V CDR1 and CDR2: SGDLS, YYNGEE. This CDR3 is built from 16 residues. The CDR3 region is CASSWSPGIIADTQYF. The CDR3 DNA is TGTGCCAGCTCCTGGAGCCCCGGGATTATCGCAGATACGCAGTATTTT.

This clonotype was counted a few times. V gene TRBV11-1 combines with J gene TRBJ2-5; no firm D call. CDR1 and CDR2 from the germline V gene are SGHAT and FQDESV (reference sequence). Trimming left V 5 bases short and J 5 bases short, with 9 bases between. The CDR3 totals 12 residues. DNA of the CDR3: TGTGCCAGCAGCGCAGATCGGGAGACCCAGTACTTC. Amino acids: CASSADRETQYF.

This clonotype was seen at least ten times. The rearrangement joins TRBV12-3 or TRBV12-4 to TRBJ2-2; D is ambiguous. The CDR3 has 12 residues. V shed 6 bases and J shed 1 base, with 3 bases lying between them. Here the CDR3 reads CASSRNTGELFF. Written as DNA, the CDR3 is TGTGCCAGCAGCAGGAACACCGGGGAGCTGTTTTTT.

The genes are TRBV20-1 and TRBJ2-5; tentatively, D is TRBD2 (6 bases). The CDR3 contains 16 residues. Germline V gene sequence: CDR1 DFQATT, CDR2 SNEGSKA (reference sequence). V was clipped by 0 bases and J by 2 bases, with 16 bases between them. The CDR3 region is CSARDLPFGGQETQYF. The DNA of the CDR3 is TGCAGTGCTAGAGATCTCCCCTTTGGGGGGCAAGAGACCCAGTACTTC.

In its sample, this clonotype was seen a few times. This chain connects TRBV20-1 to TRBJ1-4; D call uncertain. The CDR3 has 14 residues. CDR1 and CDR2 from the germline V gene are DFQATT and SNEGSKA (reference sequence). Trimming removed 5 bases from V and 0 bases from J, with 10 bases in between. CDR3 protein: CSAGAHATNEKLFF. The CDR3 region has the DNA TGCAGTGCTGGAGCCCATGCAACTAATGAAAAACTGTTTTTT.

This chain links TRBV9 with TRBJ2-3; no firm D call. This CDR3 comprises 14 residues. Germline lookup yields CDR1 SGDLS and CDR2 YYNGEE. The V and J ends lost 5 bases and 2 bases respectively, with 12 bases between them. The CDR3 spells CASSQRWVTDTQYF. DNA of the CDR3: TGTGCCAGCAGTCAAAGATGGGTCACAGATACGCAGTATTTT.

This clonotype came up a few times. The CDR3 DNA is TGTGCCAGCAGCCAACAGGGGCATTCACCCCTCCACTTT. Translation gives CASSQQGHSPLHF. The rearrangement uses TRBV7-6 and TRBJ1-6, with 7 bases that match TRBD1. CDR1 and CDR2 from the germline V gene are SGHVS and FNYEAQ. This CDR3 spans 13 amino acids. J was trimmed by 8 bases and V by 5 bases; bases with no gene match: 3.

This clonotype has more than one count but fewer than ten. The chain is built from TRBV7-2 and TRBJ2-3; unclear D gene. CDR1 is SGHTA and CDR2 is FQGNSA in the germline V gene. The CDR3 extends over 12 amino acids. With 6 bases removed from V and 6 bases from J, the gap between germline ends came to 10 bases. The CDR3 reads CASRAQSDTQYF. The DNA of the CDR3 is TGTGCCAGCAGAGCGCAGTCCGATACGCAGTATTTT.

This sequence joins TRBV24-1 and TRBJ2-3, with TRBD2 matching 8 bases. This CDR3 is built from 15 residues. Germline trimming cut 3 bases from V and 6 bases from J; bases unmatched to any gene: 7. Germline V CDR1 and CDR2: KGHDR, SFDVKD. CDR3 sequence reads: CATSDPGTRGDTQYF. The DNA for the CDR3 is TGTGCCACCAGTGATCCCGGGACTAGGGGGGATACGCAGTATTTT.

This clonotype was detected a few times. The CDR3 loop is CASSSSALGYGYTF. The CDR3 DNA reads as TGTGCCAGCAGCTCGTCAGCACTCGGCTATGGCTACACCTTC. The chain couples TRBV7-2 to TRBJ1-2; D gene ambiguous. Trimming shortened V by 4 bases and J by 4 bases, and 13 bases separated the two germline ends. Germline assignment: CDR1 SGHTA and CDR2 FQGNSA. The CDR3 is 14 amino acids.

This chain links TRBV29-1 with TRBJ2-7; D possibly corresponds to TRBD2 (5 bases). Germline V gene lookup returns CDR1 SQVTM and CDR2 ANQGSEA. There are 13 residues in the CDR3. Trimming pared 6 bases from V and 2 bases from J, leaving 14 bases between. The CDR3 DNA reads TGCAGCGTCAGACTGACTACCACCTACGAGCAGTACTTC. Translated: CSVRLTTTYEQYF.

This chain connects TRBV28 to TRBJ2-4; 9 bases are a match to TRBD1. Germline CDR1 MDHEN, CDR2 SYDVKM. The CDR3 is 15 amino acids. Trimming at V came to 5 bases and at J to 4 bases, leaving 6 bases not matched to a gene. The CDR3 DNA sequence: TGTGCCAGCAGTCCACAGGGGGCGCGTAAAAACATTCAGTACTTC. This codes for CASSPQGARKNIQYF.

The rearrangement links TRBV24-1 to TRBJ1-2; 7 nucleotides line up with TRBD1. This CDR3 comprises 13 residues. The V segment lost 9 bases and the J segment 3 bases; nucleotides outside the gene matches: 6. In germline, CDR1 is KGHDR, CDR2 SFDVKD. CDR3 protein: CATSGTAYYGYTF. CDR3 bases: TGTGCCACCTCCGGGACAGCCTACTATGGCTACACCTTC.

The V gene is TRBV19, the J gene TRBJ2-7, with a weak D call TRBD1 (6 bases). Germline loops: CDR1 LNHDA, CDR2 SQIVND (reference sequence). The CDR3 totals 13 residues. The V and J ends lost 4 bases and 2 bases respectively, with 9 bases between them. The CDR3: CASSKQGTYEQYF. CDR3 nucleotide sequence: TGTGCCAGTAGTAAGCAGGGGACCTACGAGCAGTACTTC.

This clonotype was seen more than once but under ten times. V and J are TRBV6-4 and TRBJ1-1; no reliable D call. Trimming pared 0 bases from V and 3 bases from J, leaving 8 bases between. Per the germline V gene, CDR1 is MRHNA and CDR2 is SNTAGT. CDR3 length: 14 residues. CDR3 DNA sequence: TGTGCCAGCAGTGACTCTTCGGAGCACACTGAAGCTTTCTTT. Amino acids: CASSDSSEHTEAFF.

V and J are TRBV12-3 or TRBV12-4 and TRBJ1-5, with D unresolved. The V gene lost 6 bases and the J gene lost 3 bases, with 12 bases spanning the gap. This CDR3 spans 14 amino acids. CDR3 in DNA: TGTGCCAGCAGCCTTGGGCAGCACAATCAGCCCCAGCATTTT. This translates into CASSLGQHNQPQHF.

The CDR3 is CASSRQGADSPLHF. Here the CDR3 DNA reads TGTGCCAGCAGTAGACAGGGGGCAGATTCACCCCTCCACTTT. The chain joins TRBV7-9 to TRBJ1-6; 10 nucleotides agree with TRBD1. CDR1 SEHNR and CDR2 FQNEAQ come from the germline V gene (reference sequence). The V segment lost 6 bases and the J segment 8 bases; nucleotides outside the gene matches: 4. The CDR3 runs 14 residues.

This clonotype was seen only a few times. The chain recombines TRBV4-1 with TRBJ2-7; no clear D. Trimming stripped 1 base from V and 2 bases from J, with 6 bases between. The CDR3 length is 13 residues. Germline V lookup: CDR1 MGHRA, CDR2 YSYEKL. CDR3 DNA sequence: TGCGCCAGCAGCCAAGTCGGTGCCTACGAGCAGTACTTC. Its translation: CASSQVGAYEQYF.

This clonotype has at least ten counts. The chain carries TRBV4-1 and TRBJ2-5, with D unresolved. Trimming took 1 base from V and 4 from J, leaving 16 bases between them. Looked up from germline, CDR1 is MGHRA and CDR2 is YSYEKL. This CDR3 has 16 residues. CDR3 sequence reads: CASSQGVVAAVETQYF. CDR3 DNA: TGCGCCAGCAGCCAAGGGGTAGTGGCGGCGGTAGAGACCCAGTACTTC.

The V and J genes are TRBV10-3 and TRBJ2-5; the match to TRBD2 covers 7 bases. The junction had 3 bases not matched to a gene; V was cut back by 3 bases and J by 2 bases. CDR1 and CDR2 from the germline V gene are ENHRY and SYGVKD. The CDR3 consists of 14 residues. CDR3 sequence (DNA): TGTGCCATCAGTGAATGGGGGGGACAAGAGACCCAGTACTTC. Its protein is CAISEWGGQETQYF.

V gene TRBV6-5 combines with J gene TRBJ2-2, with TRBD1 as a possible D gene (6 bases). Germline CDR1 and CDR2: MNHEY and SVGAGI. The CDR3 contains 13 residues. V was clipped by 8 bases and J by 0 bases, with 7 bases between them. CDR3 nucleotides: TGTGCCAGCCAGGGGACGAACACCGGGGAGCTGTTTTTT. Amino acids: CASQGTNTGELFF.

The CDR3 loop reads CASSLWDRNTEAFF. The CDR3, as DNA: TGTGCCAGCAGTTTGTGGGACAGAAACACTGAAGCTTTCTTT. The gene calls are TRBV28 and TRBJ1-1; 7 positions match TRBD1. The CDR3 length is 14 residues. The J segment lost 2 bases and the V segment lost 3 bases, leaving 3 bases of the junction unmatched. Germline CDR1 MDHEN, CDR2 SYDVKM.

The chain is built from TRBV5-1 and TRBJ1-6, with unresolved D. CDR1 is SGHRS and CDR2 is YFSETQ in the germline V gene. The CDR3 spans 14 residues. The germline V and J ends were trimmed by 1 base and 6 bases, with 8 bases remaining between them. CDR3 in amino acids: CASSLYLANSPLHF. The CDR3 DNA sequence: TGCGCCAGCAGCTTGTACCTTGCTAATTCACCCCTCCACTTT. The full variable domain, with the rest looked up from reference TRBV5-1 and TRBJ1-6, is KAGVTQTPRYLIKTRGQQVTLSCSPISGHRSVSWYQQTPGQGLQFLFEYFSETQRNKGNFPGRFSGRQFSNSRSEMNVSTLELGDSALYLCASSLYLANSPLHFGNGTRLTVT.

The rearrangement links TRBV9 to TRBJ2-5; D call uncertain. The V gene's germline CDR1 is SGDLS and CDR2 YYNGEE. The V end lost 0 bases, the J end lost 4 bases, and 10 bases lay between the germline ends. This CDR3 has 14 amino acids. The CDR3 protein is CASSVAAYSETQYF. CDR3 DNA: TGTGCCAGCAGCGTAGCTGCTTATTCAGAGACCCAGTACTTC.

This clonotype appeared many times. This chain uses TRBV29-1 with TRBJ2-1; 7 nucleotides match TRBD1. Germline loops: CDR1 SQVTM, CDR2 ANQGSEA. The CDR3 is 12 residues long. The V segment lost 1 base and the J segment 6 bases; nucleotides outside the gene matches: 0. The CDR3 loop is CSVEAGGNEQFF. The CDR3 nucleotides read TGCAGCGTTGAAGCAGGGGGCAATGAGCAGTTCTTC.